The 22 T cell receptor beta chains in this list originate from one sample, sequenced in a study of T cell repertoires in cytomegalovirus infection (dated by TCRdb to between 2018 and 2021). The treatment or condition tag for this specimen amounts to: in vitro stimulation with specific CMV peptide epitopes to enrich CMV-specific T cells. For these TCRs, the target antigens are not known. Sequencing took place on an Illumina HiSeq 1500. TCRdb redid the processing of the public reads, applying fastp at Q25 and MiXCR, and retained in-frame beta chains. Entries are consolidated by CDR3 protein sequence, retaining the most common genes and DNA. Across this sample there are approximately 910,000 distinct CDR3 sequences, with around 32% seen only once. Under 15% of the sample lies in the top ten. The specimen was cultured CD8+ T cells from PBMCs, collected from culture after CMV antigen stimulation. The receptors here all came from a human donor in good health (CMV status not recorded). Some clones in this sample may be carry-over from other donors' samples.

The V gene is TRBV7-9, the J gene TRBJ1-4; D unresolved. V dropped 3 bases and J dropped 0 bases, with 5 bases sitting between them. CDR3 length: 14 residues. The germline CDR1 and CDR2 sequences are SEHNR and FQNEAQ (reference sequence). CDR3 nucleotide sequence: TGTGCCAGCAGCTTCAGCGCAACTAATGAAAAACTGTTTTTT. This codes for CASSFSATNEKLFF.

This clonotype was picked up a small number of times. The chain employs TRBV6-6 and TRBJ2-1; D is undetermined. The germline V gene encodes CDR1 MNHNY and CDR2 SVGAGI (reference sequence). V was pared by 5 bases and J by 6 bases, with 14 bases between. This CDR3 has 14 residues. CDR3 nucleotides: TGTGCCAGCAGTAGACACGGCTCCACCAATGAGCAGTTCTTC. It encodes CASSRHGSTNEQFF.

The table lists this clonotype with a few counts. The chain carries TRBV7-4 and TRBJ1-1; D may be TRBD1 (5 bases). CDR1 and CDR2 (germline): SGHVT, SQSDAQ. The V and J ends lost 6 bases and 11 bases respectively, with 22 bases between them. The CDR3 runs 14 residues. DNA of the CDR3: TGTGCCAGCAGAGCTGGGGCGCAGGGTCTCGCGGCTTTCTTT. Residues: CASRAGAQGLAAFF.

This chain joins TRBV10-3 and TRBJ1-1; unclear D gene. The length of the CDR3 is 11 residues. V lost 2 bases and J lost 7, with 5 bases in between. Germline CDR1 is ENHRY and CDR2 is SYGVKD. CDR3 in DNA: TGTGCCATCAGTGAGAGAGATGAAGCTTTCTTT. It codes for CAISERDEAFF.

The chain employs TRBV12-3 or TRBV12-4 and TRBJ2-3; 8 bases match TRBD2. J lost 4 bases, V lost 10 bases, and 7 bases had no gene match. The CDR3 has 13 amino acids. The chain's CDR3 is CATYSGEADTQYF. CDR3 bases: TGTGCCACGTATAGCGGGGAGGCAGATACGCAGTATTTT.

This clonotype was observed a few times. The CDR3 loop is CASSQDRGRLGEAFF. CDR3 sequence (DNA): TGTGCCAGCAGTCAGGACAGGGGGCGGCTCGGTGAAGCTTTCTTT. The rearrangement links TRBV27 to TRBJ1-1; 11 bases match TRBD1. V was clipped by 5 bases and J by 7 bases; unmatched bases: 9. This CDR3 is built from 15 residues. The germline CDR1 and CDR2 sequences are MNHEY and SMNVEV (reference sequence).

The chain has TRBV5-1 and TRBJ2-5; either TRBD1 or TRBD2 may fit D (5 bases each). Germline-derived CDR1 and CDR2 are SGHRS and YFSETQ. V was shortened by 4 bases and J by 0 bases, with 13 bases between the two germline ends. This CDR3 has 15 amino acids. This CDR3 reads CASSNWDEYQETQYF. The CDR3 DNA sequence: TGCGCCAGCAGCAACTGGGACGAGTACCAAGAGACCCAGTACTTC.

The chain employs TRBV12-3 or TRBV12-4 and TRBJ2-5; 8 bases fit TRBD1. The CDR3 loop spans 15 amino acids. After removal of 6 bases from V and 0 bases from J, the junction contained 6 bases not matched to a gene. The CDR3 spells CASSGQGPYQETQYF. The CDR3 DNA follows: TGTGCCAGCAGCGGACAGGGACCGTACCAAGAGACCCAGTACTTC.

The chain links TRBV28 to TRBJ2-1; 8 nucleotides line up with TRBD2. The trim removed 9 bases at V and 6 bases at J, leaving 7 bases unmatched. Germline V gene data show CDR1 as MDHEN and CDR2 as SYDVKM. The CDR3 extends over 13 amino acids. Here the CDR3 DNA reads TGTGCCAGTTCGGGACTAGTTCCCAATGAGCAGTTCTTC. Its protein is CASSGLVPNEQFF.

The V gene is TRBV28, the J gene TRBJ2-7, with TRBD1 matching over 7 bases. V lost 5 bases, J lost 5 bases, and 9 bases stayed unmatched. The CDR3 covers 14 residues. Germline V CDR1 and CDR2: MDHEN, SYDVKM. CDR3 loop: CASSTQTGTDEQYV. In nucleotides, the CDR3 is TGTGCCAGCAGTACACAAACCGGGACAGACGAGCAGTACGTC.

This clonotype was found many times. The chain employs TRBV11-2 and TRBJ2-7; 9 bases agree with TRBD1. The CDR3 is 15 residues long. The germline CDR1 and CDR2 sequences are SGHAT and FQNNGV. The V segment lost 4 bases and the J segment 3 bases; nucleotides outside the gene matches: 7. The CDR3 nucleotides read TGTGCCAGCAGCTCCGGGACAGGGCCTGGCTACGAGCAGTACGTC. It translates to CASSSGTGPGYEQYV.

The V and J genes are TRBV12-3 or TRBV12-4 and TRBJ2-5; either TRBD1 or TRBD2 may fit D (5 bases each). The CDR3 length is 14 residues. The V gene lost 5 bases and the J gene lost 6 bases, with 16 bases spanning the gap. CDR3 in amino acids: CASSPPGAGKTQYF. The DNA of the CDR3 is TGTGCCAGCAGTCCCCCCGGGGCAGGAAAGACCCAGTACTTC.

The chain combines TRBV2 with TRBJ1-1; tentatively, D is TRBD1 (6 bases). The V gene lost 2 bases and the J gene lost 0 bases, with 19 bases spanning the gap. CDR3 size: 18 residues. The V gene's germline CDR1 is SNHLY and CDR2 FYNNEI. CDR3 DNA: TGTGCCAGCAGTGAAACCGCCAGGGGCGCATCCATGAACACTGAAGCTTTCTTT. It is translated as CASSETARGASMNTEAFF.

This clonotype was recorded many times. The chain combines TRBV6-1 with TRBJ2-7; TRBD2 is a possible D gene (6 bases). The germline V and J ends were trimmed by 9 bases and 3 bases, with 15 bases remaining between them. The germline V gene has CDR1 MNHNS and CDR2 SASEGT. The length of the CDR3 is 13 residues. CDR3 loop: CASSTGLGYEQYV. The DNA for the CDR3 is TGTGCCAGTTCAACGGGACTCGGCTACGAGCAGTACGTC.

This clonotype was picked up many times. The rearrangement joins TRBV12-3 or TRBV12-4 to TRBJ2-2, with 7 positions matching TRBD2. V lost 5 bases to trimming and J lost 10 bases; unmatched junction nucleotides: 4. The length of the CDR3 is 12 residues. Here the CDR3 reads CASSDGGSELFF. CDR3 bases: TGTGCCAGCAGTGACGGGGGGTCGGAGCTGTTTTTT.

The chain is built from TRBV27 and TRBJ1-1, with TRBD1 matching 9 bases. V shed 6 bases and J 3 bases; nucleotides not matched to a gene: 8. Germline V gives CDR1 MNHEY, CDR2 SMNVEV (reference sequence). This CDR3 has 15 amino acids. The CDR3 nucleotides read TGTGCCAGCAGAGGGAACAGGGGGCCGGACACTGAAGCTTTCTTT. Translating it yields CASRGNRGPDTEAFF.

V gene TRBV12-3 or TRBV12-4 combines with J gene TRBJ2-7; either TRBD1 or TRBD2 may fit D (6 bases each). Trimming took off 6 bases at V and 4 bases at J, with 19 bases between the two ends. This CDR3 has 15 residues. DNA of the CDR3: TGTGCCAGCAGCGGAGAGGGGGGAGATACGTACGAGCAGTACTTC. It yields the protein CASSGEGGDTYEQYF.

This clonotype was counted between two and nine times. The rearrangement links TRBV6-6 to TRBJ2-3, with 9 bases matching TRBD2. V shed 6 bases, J shed 4 bases, and the junction held 5 bases outside the gene matches. The germline CDR1 and CDR2 sequences are MNHNY and SVGAGI (reference sequence). The CDR3 runs 14 residues. The CDR3 DNA sequence: TGTGCCAGCAGCCCTAGCGGGACGGCAGATACGCAGTATTTT. Translation: CASSPSGTADTQYF.

This chain joins TRBV27 and TRBJ1-1; D might be TRBD1 (6 bases). CDR1 and CDR2 from the germline V gene are MNHEY and SMNVEV (reference sequence). The CDR3 spans 12 residues. The V end was cut by 5 bases, the J end by 8 bases, with 12 bases between. This CDR3 is CASSPQGKEAFF. CDR3 in DNA: TGTGCCAGCAGTCCCCAGGGGAAGGAAGCTTTCTTT.

V gene TRBV15 combines with J gene TRBJ1-2; D gene uncertain. V lost 3 bases and J lost 4, with 15 bases in between. CDR1 LNHNV and CDR2 YYDKDF come from the germline V gene (reference sequence). The CDR3 loop spans 15 amino acids. In DNA, the CDR3 is TGTGCCACCAGCAGTTCTAACAGCTGGGGCTATGGCTACACCTTC. Translated: CATSSSNSWGYGYTF.

This clonotype was observed a handful of times. The rearrangement links TRBV6-1 to TRBJ1-4; D unresolved. Between the trimmed V and J ends, which lost 4 bases and 8 bases, there was a span of 17 bases. This CDR3 region has 15 residues. The germline CDR1 and CDR2 sequences are MNHNS and SASEGT. The CDR3 DNA reads as TGTGCCAGCAGTGCTTACTCAACAGTAGGGGAAAAACTGTTTTTT. Translating gives CASSAYSTVGEKLFF.

The chain carries TRBV6-2 or TRBV6-3 and TRBJ1-4, with D perhaps matching TRBD1 (5 bases). Germline assignment: CDR1 MNHEY and CDR2 SVGEGT. V lost 9 bases to trimming and J lost 12 bases, with 26 bases between them. There are 15 residues in the CDR3. CDR3 nucleotides: TGTGCCAGTACCACGGCGGACACATGGTCGGGAGAACTGTTTTTT. Amino acids: CASTTADTWSGELFF.